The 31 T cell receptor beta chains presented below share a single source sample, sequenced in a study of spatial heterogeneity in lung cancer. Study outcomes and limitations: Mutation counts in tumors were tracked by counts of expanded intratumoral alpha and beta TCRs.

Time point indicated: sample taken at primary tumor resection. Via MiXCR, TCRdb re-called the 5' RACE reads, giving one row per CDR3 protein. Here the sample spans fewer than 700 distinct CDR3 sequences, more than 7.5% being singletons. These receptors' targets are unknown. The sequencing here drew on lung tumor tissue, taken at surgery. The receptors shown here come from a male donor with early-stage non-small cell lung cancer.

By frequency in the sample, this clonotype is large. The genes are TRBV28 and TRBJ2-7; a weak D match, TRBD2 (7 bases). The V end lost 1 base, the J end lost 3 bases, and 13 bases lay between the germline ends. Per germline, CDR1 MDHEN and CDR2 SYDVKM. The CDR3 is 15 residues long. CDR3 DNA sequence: TGTGCCAGCAGTTTATTAGGGGGGGCCCTCTACGAGCAGTACTTC. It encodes CASSLLGGALYEQYF.

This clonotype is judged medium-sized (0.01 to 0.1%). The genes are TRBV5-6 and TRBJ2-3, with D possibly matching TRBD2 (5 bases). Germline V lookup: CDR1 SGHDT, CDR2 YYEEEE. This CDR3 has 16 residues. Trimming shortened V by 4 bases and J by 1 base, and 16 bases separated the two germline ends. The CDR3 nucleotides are TGTGCCAGCAGCGTCCGCGCCAGGCGGGGCACAGATACGCAGTATTTT. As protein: CASSVRARRGTDTQYF. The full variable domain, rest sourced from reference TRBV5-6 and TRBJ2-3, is DAGVTQSPTHLIKTRGQQVTLRCSPKSGHDTVSWYQQALGQGPQFIFQYYEEEERQRGNFPDRFSGHQFPNYSSELNVNALLLGDSALYLCASSVRARRGTDTQYFGPGTRLTVL.

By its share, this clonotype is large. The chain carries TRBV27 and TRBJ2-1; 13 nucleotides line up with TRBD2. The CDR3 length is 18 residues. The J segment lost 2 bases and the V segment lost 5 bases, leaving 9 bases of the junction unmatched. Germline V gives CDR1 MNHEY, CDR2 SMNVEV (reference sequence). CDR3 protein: CASSILAGGPGPYNEQFF. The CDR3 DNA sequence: TGTGCCAGCAGTATACTAGCGGGGGGGCCCGGGCCCTACAATGAGCAGTTCTTC.

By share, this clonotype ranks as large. The CDR3 spells CAISDRGQYGYTF. CDR3 sequence (DNA): TGTGCCATCAGTGACAGGGGGCAGTATGGCTACACCTTC. The chain is built from TRBV10-3 and TRBJ1-2, with 8 nucleotides matching TRBD1. Germline V gene sequence: CDR1 ENHRY, CDR2 SYGVKD. The J segment lost 5 bases and the V segment lost 3 bases, leaving 2 bases of the junction unmatched. There are 13 residues in the CDR3.

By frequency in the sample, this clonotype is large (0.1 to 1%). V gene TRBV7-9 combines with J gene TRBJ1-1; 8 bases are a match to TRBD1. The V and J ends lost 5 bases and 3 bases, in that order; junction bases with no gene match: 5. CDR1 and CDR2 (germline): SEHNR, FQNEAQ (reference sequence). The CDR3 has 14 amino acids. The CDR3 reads CASSVDRGHTEAFF. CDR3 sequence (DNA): TGTGCCAGCAGCGTAGACAGGGGACACACTGAAGCTTTCTTT.

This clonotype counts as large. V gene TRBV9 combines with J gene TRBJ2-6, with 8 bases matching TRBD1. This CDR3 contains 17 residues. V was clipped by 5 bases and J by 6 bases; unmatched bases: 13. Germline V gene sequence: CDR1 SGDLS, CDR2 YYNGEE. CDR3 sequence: CASRRWTGRQEANVLTF. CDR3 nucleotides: TGTGCCAGCAGGCGGTGGACAGGGCGGCAGGAGGCCAACGTCCTGACTTTC. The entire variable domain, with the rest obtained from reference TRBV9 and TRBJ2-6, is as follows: DSGVTQTPKHLITATGQRVTLRCSPRSGDLSVYWYQQSLDQGLQFLIQYYNGEERAKGNILERFSAQQFPDLHSELNLSSLELGDSALYFCASRRWTGRQEANVLTFGAGSRLTVL.

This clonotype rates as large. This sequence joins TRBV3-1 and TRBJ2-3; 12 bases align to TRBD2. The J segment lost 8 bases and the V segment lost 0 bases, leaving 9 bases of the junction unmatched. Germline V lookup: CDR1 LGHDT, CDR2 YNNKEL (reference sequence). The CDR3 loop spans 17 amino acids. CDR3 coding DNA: TGTGCCAGCAGCCAAGATCACGGACTAGCGGGGACCTCTACGCAGTATTTT. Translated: CASSQDHGLAGTSTQYF.

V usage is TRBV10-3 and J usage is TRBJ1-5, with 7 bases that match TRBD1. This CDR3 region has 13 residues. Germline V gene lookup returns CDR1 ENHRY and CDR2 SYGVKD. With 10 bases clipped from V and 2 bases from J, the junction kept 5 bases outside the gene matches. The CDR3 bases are TGTGCCACCACAGGACAGGGCAATCAGCCCCAGCATTTT. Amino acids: CATTGQGNQPQHF.

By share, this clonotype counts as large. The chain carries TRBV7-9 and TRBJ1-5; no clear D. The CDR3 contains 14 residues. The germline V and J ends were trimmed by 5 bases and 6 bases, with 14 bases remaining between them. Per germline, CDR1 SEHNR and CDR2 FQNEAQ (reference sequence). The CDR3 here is CASSPNGWGQPQHF. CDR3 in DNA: TGTGCCAGCAGCCCCAACGGGTGGGGTCAGCCCCAGCATTTT.

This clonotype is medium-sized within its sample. The CDR3 DNA follows: TGTGCCAGCAGCCAAGCATCCACTCAAGGCTACACCTTC. It translates to CASSQASTQGYTF. The chain is built from TRBV3-1 and TRBJ1-2; no clear D. The CDR3 runs 13 residues. CDR1 LGHDT and CDR2 YNNKEL come from the germline V gene (reference sequence). The ends were cut back, 1 base at V and 8 bases at J, with 11 bases in the middle.

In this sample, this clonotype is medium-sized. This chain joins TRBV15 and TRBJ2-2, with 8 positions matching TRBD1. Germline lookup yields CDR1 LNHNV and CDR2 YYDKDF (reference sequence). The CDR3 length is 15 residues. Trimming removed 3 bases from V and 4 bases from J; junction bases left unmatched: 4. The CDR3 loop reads CATSRTGQATGELFF. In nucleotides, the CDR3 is TGTGCCACCAGCAGGACGGGACAGGCCACCGGGGAGCTGTTTTTT.

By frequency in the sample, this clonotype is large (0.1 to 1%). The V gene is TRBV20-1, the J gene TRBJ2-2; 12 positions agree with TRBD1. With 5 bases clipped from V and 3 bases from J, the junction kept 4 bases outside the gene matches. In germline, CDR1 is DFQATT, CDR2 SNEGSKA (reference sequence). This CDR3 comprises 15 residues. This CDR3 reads CSAWDRGPYTGELFF. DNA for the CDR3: TGCAGTGCTTGGGACAGGGGGCCATACACCGGGGAGCTGTTTTTT.

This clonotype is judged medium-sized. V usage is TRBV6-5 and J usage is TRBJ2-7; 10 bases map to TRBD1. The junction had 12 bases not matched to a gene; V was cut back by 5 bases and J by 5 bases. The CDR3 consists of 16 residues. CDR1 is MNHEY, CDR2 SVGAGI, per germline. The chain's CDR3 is CASSNAGTGVPDEQYF. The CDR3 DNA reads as TGTGCCAGCAGTAACGCCGGGACAGGGGTCCCAGACGAGCAGTACTTC.

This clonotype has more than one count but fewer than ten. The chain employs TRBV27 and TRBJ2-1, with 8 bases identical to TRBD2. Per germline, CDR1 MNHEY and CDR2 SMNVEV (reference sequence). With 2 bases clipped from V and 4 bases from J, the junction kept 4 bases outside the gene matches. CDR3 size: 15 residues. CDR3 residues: CASSLTAGGYNEQFF. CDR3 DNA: TGTGCCAGCAGTTTAACGGCGGGGGGATACAATGAGCAGTTCTTC.

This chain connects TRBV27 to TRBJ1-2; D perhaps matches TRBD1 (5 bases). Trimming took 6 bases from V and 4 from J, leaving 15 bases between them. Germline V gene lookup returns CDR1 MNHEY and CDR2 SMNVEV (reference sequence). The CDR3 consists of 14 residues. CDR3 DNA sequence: TGTGCCAGCAGAAATAAGCAGGGAATCTATGGCTACACCTTC. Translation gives CASRNKQGIYGYTF.

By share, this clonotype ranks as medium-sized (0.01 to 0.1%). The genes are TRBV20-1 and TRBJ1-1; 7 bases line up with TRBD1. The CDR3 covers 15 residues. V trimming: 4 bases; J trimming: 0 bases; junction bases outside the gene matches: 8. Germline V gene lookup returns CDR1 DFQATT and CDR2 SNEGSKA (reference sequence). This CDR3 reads CSATDRDRLNTEAFF. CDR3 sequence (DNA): TGCAGTGCTACCGACAGGGATAGGTTGAACACTGAAGCTTTCTTT.

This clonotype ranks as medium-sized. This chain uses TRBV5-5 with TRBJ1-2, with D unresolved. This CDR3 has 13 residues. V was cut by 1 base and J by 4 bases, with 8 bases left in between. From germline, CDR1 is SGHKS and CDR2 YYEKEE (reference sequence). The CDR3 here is CASSLQAVYGYTF. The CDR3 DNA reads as TGTGCCAGCAGCTTGCAGGCGGTCTATGGCTACACCTTC. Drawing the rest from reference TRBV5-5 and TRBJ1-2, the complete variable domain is DAGVTQSPTHLIKTRGQQVTLRCSPISGHKSVSWYQQVLGQGPQFIFQYYEKEERGRGNFPDRFSARQFPNYSSELNVNALLLGDSALYLCASSLQAVYGYTFGSGTRLTVV.

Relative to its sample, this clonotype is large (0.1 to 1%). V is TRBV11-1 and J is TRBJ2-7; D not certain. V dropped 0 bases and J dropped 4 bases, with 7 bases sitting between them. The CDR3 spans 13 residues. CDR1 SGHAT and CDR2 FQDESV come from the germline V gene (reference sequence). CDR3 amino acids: CASSLADRYEQYF. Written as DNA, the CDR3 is TGTGCCAGCAGCTTAGCCGACCGATACGAGCAGTACTTC. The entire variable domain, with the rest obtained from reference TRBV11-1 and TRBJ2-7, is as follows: EAEVAQSPRYKITEKSQAVAFWCDPISGHATLYWYRQILGQGPELLVQFQDESVVDDSQLPKDRFSAERLKGVDSTLKIQPAELGDSAMYLCASSLADRYEQYFGPGTRLTVT.

The CDR3: CSASGQGARIGTIYF. The CDR3 DNA follows: TGCAGTGCTTCCGGACAGGGGGCGCGAATCGGCACCATATATTTT. This chain uses TRBV20-1 with TRBJ1-3, with 11 bases identical to TRBD1. V shed 5 bases and J 9 bases; nucleotides not matched to a gene: 12. Germline values: CDR1 DFQATT, CDR2 SNEGSKA (reference sequence). The CDR3 totals 15 residues.

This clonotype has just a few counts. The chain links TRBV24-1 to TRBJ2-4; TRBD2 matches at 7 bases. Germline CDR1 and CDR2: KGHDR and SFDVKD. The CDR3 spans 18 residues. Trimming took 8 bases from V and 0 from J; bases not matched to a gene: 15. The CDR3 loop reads CATNPEGEGSIAKNIQYF. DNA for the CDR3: TGTGCCACCAACCCCGAAGGGGAGGGGTCAATAGCCAAAAACATTCAGTACTTC.

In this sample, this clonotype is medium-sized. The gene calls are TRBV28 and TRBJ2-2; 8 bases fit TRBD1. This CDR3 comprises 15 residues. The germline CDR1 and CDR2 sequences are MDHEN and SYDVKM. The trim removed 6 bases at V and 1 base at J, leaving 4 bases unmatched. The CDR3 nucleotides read TGTGCCAGCAGCCCGGGGACAGGGAACACCGGGGAGCTGTTTTTT. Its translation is CASSPGTGNTGELFF.

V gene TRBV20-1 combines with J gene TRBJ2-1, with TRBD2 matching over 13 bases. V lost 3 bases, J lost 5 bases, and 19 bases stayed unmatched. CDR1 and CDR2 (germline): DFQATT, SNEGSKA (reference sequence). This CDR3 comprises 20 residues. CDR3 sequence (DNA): TGCAGTGCTAGCCCACCGACTAGCGGGGGGAGACATAGAGGGGACAATGAGCAGTTCTTC. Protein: CSASPPTSGGRHRGDNEQFF.

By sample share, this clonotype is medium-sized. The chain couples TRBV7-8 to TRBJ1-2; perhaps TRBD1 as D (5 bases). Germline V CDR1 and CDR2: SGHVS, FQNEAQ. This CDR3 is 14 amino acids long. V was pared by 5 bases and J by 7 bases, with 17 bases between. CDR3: CASSPDTRIGGYTF. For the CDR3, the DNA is TGTGCCAGCAGCCCGGACACCCGGATAGGTGGCTACACCTTC. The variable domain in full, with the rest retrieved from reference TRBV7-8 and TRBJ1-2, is GAGVSQSPRYKVAKRGQDVALRCDPISGHVSLFWYQQALGQGPEFLTYFQNEAQLDKSGLPSDRFFAERPEGSVSTLKIQRTQQEDSAVYLCASSPDTRIGGYTFGSGTRLTVV.

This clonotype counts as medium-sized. The CDR3 protein is CSVERGQGADAFF. CDR3 sequence (DNA): TGCAGCGTTGAAAGGGGACAGGGGGCGGACGCTTTCTTT. The rearrangement uses TRBV29-1 and TRBJ1-1; 12 bases map to TRBD1. Germline V gene data show CDR1 as SQVTM and CDR2 as ANQGSEA. The V segment lost 2 bases and the J segment 11 bases; nucleotides outside the gene matches: 6. The CDR3 length is 13 residues.

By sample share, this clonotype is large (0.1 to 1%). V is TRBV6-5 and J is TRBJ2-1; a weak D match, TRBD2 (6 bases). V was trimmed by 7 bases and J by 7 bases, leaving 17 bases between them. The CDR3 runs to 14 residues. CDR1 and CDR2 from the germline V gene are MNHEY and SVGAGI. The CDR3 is CASTGDFLKNEQFF. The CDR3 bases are TGTGCCAGCACCGGGGACTTCTTGAAAAATGAGCAGTTCTTC.

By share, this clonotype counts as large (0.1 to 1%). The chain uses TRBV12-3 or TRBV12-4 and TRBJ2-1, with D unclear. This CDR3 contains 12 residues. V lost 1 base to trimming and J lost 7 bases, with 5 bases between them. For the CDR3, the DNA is TGTGCCAGCAGTTTAGGGGCAAATGAGCAGTTCTTC. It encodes CASSLGANEQFF.

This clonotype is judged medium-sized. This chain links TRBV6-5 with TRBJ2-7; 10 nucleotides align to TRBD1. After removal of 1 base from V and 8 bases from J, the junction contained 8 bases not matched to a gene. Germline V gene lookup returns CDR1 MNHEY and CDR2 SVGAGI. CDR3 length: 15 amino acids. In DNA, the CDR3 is TGTGCCAGCAGTTACTTGACAGGGGGCGGTAACCAGCAGTACTTC. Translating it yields CASSYLTGGGNQQYF.

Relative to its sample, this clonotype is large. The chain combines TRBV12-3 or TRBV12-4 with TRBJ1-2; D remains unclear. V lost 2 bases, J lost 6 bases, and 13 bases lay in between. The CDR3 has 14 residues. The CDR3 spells CASSLSQRENGYTF. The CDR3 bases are TGTGCCAGCAGTTTATCCCAAAGGGAGAATGGCTACACCTTC.

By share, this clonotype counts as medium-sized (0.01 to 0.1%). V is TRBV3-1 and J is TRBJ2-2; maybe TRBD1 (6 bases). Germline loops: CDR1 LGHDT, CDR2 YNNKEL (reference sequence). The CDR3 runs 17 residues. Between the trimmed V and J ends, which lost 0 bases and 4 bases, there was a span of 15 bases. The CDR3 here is CASSQDTGLAGTGELFF. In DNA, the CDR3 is TGTGCCAGCAGCCAAGACACAGGGCTGGCGGGCACCGGGGAGCTGTTTTTT.

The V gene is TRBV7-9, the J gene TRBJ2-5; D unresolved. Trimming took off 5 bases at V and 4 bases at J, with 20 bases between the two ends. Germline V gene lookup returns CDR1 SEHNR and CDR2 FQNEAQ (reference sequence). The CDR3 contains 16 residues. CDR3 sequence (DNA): TGTGCCAGCAGCAATGCGGCTTCGTTACTTCCAGAGACCCAGTACTTC. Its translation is CASSNAASLLPETQYF.

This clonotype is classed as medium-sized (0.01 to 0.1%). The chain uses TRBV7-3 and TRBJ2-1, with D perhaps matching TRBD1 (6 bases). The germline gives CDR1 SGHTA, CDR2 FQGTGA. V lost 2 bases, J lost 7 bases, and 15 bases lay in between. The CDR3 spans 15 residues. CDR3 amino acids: CASSLQTSTGNEQFF. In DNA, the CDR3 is TGTGCCAGCAGCTTACAGACCTCTACAGGGAATGAGCAGTTCTTC.